Sequencing of this T cell receptor (beta chain) was carried out in a study of cytomegalovirus exposure and HLA in healthy donors. General observations from the study: CMV serostatus alone was available as immune exposure information.

When sampled, the donors appeared nominally healthy, though they likely had unrecorded immune exposures. PCR primers comprised 60 Vbeta and 13 Jbeta primers. In the authors' workflow: Later analysis identified tens of millions of unique TCR beta chains, roughly 11 million shared. The table came from immunoSEQ multiplex PCR; TCRdb's copy has only in-frame clones and leaves some out. That table gives V, J and clone size, and the DNA gave D and trimming. The data contain about 140,000 clones, approximately 85% of them seen just once; the ten biggest clones take up 0.51%. Germline lookup yields CDR1 SGHDT and CDR2 YYEEEE. The ends lost 4 bases at V and 4 bases at J; junction bases unmatched: 8. The CDR3 contains 16 residues. A note on this clone: What it recognizes is unknown.

The TCR comes from a woman in her thirties or forties in good health and CMV-seronegative. The sequenced sample consisted of PBMCs. The genes are TRBV5-6 and TRBJ2-3; 11 nucleotides align to TRBD2. CDR3 sequence: CASSLTSGSFPDTQYF. CDR3 DNA: TGTGCCAGCAGCCTCACTAGCGGGAGTTTTCCAGATACGCAGTATTTT.